The next 24 T cell receptor beta chains were all read from a single sample in a study of shared clonotypes between healthy human individuals. TCRdb's copy holds only in-frame clones and misses some; the assay was immunoSEQ multiplex PCR. Here the sample spans roughly 1.5 million clones, approximately 98% being singletons. Source material: naive CD4+ T cells sorted from blood. Subset specified: CD45RA+ positively selected. The receptors derive from a man in his thirties or forties in good health.

As regards this clone: Distinct nucleotide sequences in the sample also encode this CDR3. This chain's CDR3 is CASRQGSSYEQYF. The CDR3 DNA sequence: TGTGCCAGCAGACAGGGTAGCTCCTACGAGCAGTACTTC. The V gene is TRBV28, the J gene TRBJ2-7, with D possibly being TRBD1 (6 bases). The CDR3 extends over 13 amino acids. Between the trimmed V and J ends, which lost 6 bases and 0 bases, there was a span of 9 bases. Germline CDR1 MDHEN, CDR2 SYDVKM.

This sequence joins TRBV5-4 and TRBJ1-4; TRBD1 is a possible D gene (5 bases). The CDR3 is 18 amino acids. Germline loops: CDR1 SGHNT, CDR2 YYREEE (reference sequence). Trimming shortened V by 0 bases and J by 4 bases, and 19 bases separated the two germline ends. CDR3 sequence reads: CASSLDMGPGLFNEKLFF. The CDR3 DNA reads TGTGCCAGCAGCTTGGATATGGGACCCGGTCTATTTAATGAAAAACTGTTTTTT.

The chain employs TRBV7-9 and TRBJ2-7; no definite D call. The CDR3 loop spans 13 amino acids. The germline CDR1 and CDR2 sequences are SEHNR and FQNEAQ (reference sequence). With 5 bases removed from V and 5 bases from J, the gap between germline ends came to 13 bases. CDR3 DNA sequence: TGTGCCAGCAGCCGGCTTACGTTCGACGAGCAGTACTTC. It specifies CASSRLTFDEQYF.

With respect to this clone: Sequence at one end of the junction differs from germline and may be a read error. The V call is TRBV2, the J call TRBJ1-5; a weak D match, TRBD1 (6 bases). The germline CDR1 and CDR2 sequences are SNHLY and FYNNEI. CDR3 size: 13 residues. In DNA form, the CDR3 reads TGTGCCAGCAGGGAAGGACTGGGGACACCACAGCATTTT. This gives the protein CASREGLGTPQHF.

The V gene is TRBV6-5, the J gene TRBJ1-1; D remains ambiguous. Germline V gene lookup returns CDR1 MNHEY and CDR2 SVGAGI. This CDR3 has 11 residues. V dropped 10 bases and J dropped 3 bases, with 9 bases sitting between them. As DNA, the CDR3 is TGTGCCACCCGGTCCCACACTGAAGCTTTCTTT. Residues: CATRSHTEAFF.

The chain combines TRBV5-1 with TRBJ2-7, with 11 bases aligning to TRBD2. Trimming cost V 5 bases and J 5 bases; bases outside gene matches: 6. The CDR3 spans 14 residues. Germline lookup yields CDR1 SGHRS and CDR2 YFSETQ. This chain's CDR3 is CASRFTSGRNEQYF. The CDR3 nucleotides read TGCGCCAGCAGGTTCACTAGCGGGAGAAACGAGCAGTACTTC.

The J gene is TRBJ2-7, the V gene TRBV5-3, with TRBD1 matching over 9 bases. TRBV5-3 is an open reading frame, and its role is uncertain. The V gene end was trimmed by 8 bases and the J gene end by 3 bases; junction bases not matched to a gene: 6. CDR3 length: 13 residues. The CDR3 is CASRRTGVYEQYF. In nucleotides, the CDR3 is TGTGCCAGCAGAAGGACAGGGGTCTACGAGCAGTACTTC.

The V call is TRBV4-1, the J call TRBJ2-5, with TRBD1 matching 7 bases. The CDR3 has 15 amino acids. V gave up 0 bases and J gave up 2 bases; unmatched junction bases: 3. Germline V gives CDR1 MGHRA, CDR2 YSYEKL. The DNA of the CDR3 is TGCGCCAGCAGCCAAGATCGCAGGGGGCAAGAGACCCAGTACTTC. Protein product: CASSQDRRGQETQYF.

The chain has TRBV2 and TRBJ2-5; 7 bases agree with TRBD1. The V gene's germline CDR1 is SNHLY and CDR2 FYNNEI. The V segment lost 6 bases and the J segment 5 bases; nucleotides outside the gene matches: 9. This CDR3 contains 14 residues. CDR3 loop: CASREIGGLETQYF. DNA of the CDR3: TGTGCCAGCAGGGAGATAGGGGGCCTTGAGACCCAGTACTTC.

The chain has TRBV7-9 and TRBJ1-1, with a possible D match to TRBD1 (5 bases). The CDR3 runs to 16 residues. V was cut by 1 base and J by 1 base, with 13 bases left in between. In germline, CDR1 is SEHNR, CDR2 FQNEAQ (reference sequence). DNA of the CDR3: TGTGCCAGCAGCTTAGGTGGAGGGGTGGGGAACACTGAAGCTTTCTTT. The encoded protein is CASSLGGGVGNTEAFF.

The chain employs TRBV15 and TRBJ1-3; D is unclear. Trimming cost V 6 bases and J 8 bases, with 20 bases left between them. Germline V gene data show CDR1 as LNHNV and CDR2 as YYDKDF (reference sequence). This CDR3 contains 15 residues. Written as DNA, the CDR3 is TGTGCCACCAGGTTTTCCGAGGCCTGGGAGGACACCATATATTTT. It is translated as CATRFSEAWEDTIYF.

The J gene is TRBJ2-7, the V gene TRBV5-1; possible D gene TRBD1, 5 bases. Germline assignment: CDR1 SGHRS and CDR2 YFSETQ. V was cut by 0 bases and J by 6 bases, with 16 bases left in between. CDR3 length equals 15 residues. DNA of the CDR3: TGCGCCAGCAGCTTGGCCACGAAAACAGGTTCCGAGCAGTACTTC. Residues: CASSLATKTGSEQYF.

The rearrangement joins TRBV28 to TRBJ2-2; 8 bases map to TRBD2. V lost 9 bases and J lost 7; bases outside the gene matches: 4. The CDR3 length is 12 residues. Germline loops: CDR1 MDHEN, CDR2 SYDVKM. CDR3 sequence (DNA): TGTGCCAGTACTAGCGGTATCGGGGAGCTGTTTTTT. Protein: CASTSGIGELFF.

This rearrangement joins TRBV19 to TRBJ2-7; D not resolved. This CDR3 is built from 17 residues. The V gene's germline CDR1 is LNHDA and CDR2 SQIVND (reference sequence). V lost 3 bases and J 2 bases, leaving 20 bases between the germline ends. CDR3: CASSIRLTSPLAYEQYF. The CDR3 DNA reads as TGTGCCAGTAGTATCCGATTGACTTCCCCCCTTGCCTACGAGCAGTACTTC.

The rearrangement links TRBV21-1 to TRBJ2-3; the D call in the table, TRBD2, was not verified against the DNA. TRBV21-1 is classified as a pseudogene. The CDR3 loop spans 15 amino acids. In DNA, the CDR3 is TGTGCCAGCAGCAAAGGCCGGGGTTACACAGATACGCAGTATTTT. Protein product: CASSKGRGYTDTQYF.

This chain links TRBV7-2 with TRBJ2-3; D is ambiguous. The CDR3 covers 13 residues. Germline CDR1 reads SGHTA; CDR2 reads FQGNSA. Trimming left V 1 base short and J 2 bases short, with 4 bases between. Written as DNA, the CDR3 is TGTGCCAGCAGCTTAGTTTACACAGATACGCAGTATTTT. Protein product: CASSLVYTDTQYF.

V and J are TRBV9 and TRBJ2-6; D is unresolved. Germline CDR1 is SGDLS and CDR2 is YYNGEE. The CDR3 runs to 16 residues. Trimming stripped 4 bases from V and 0 bases from J, with 11 bases between. The CDR3 DNA is TGTGCCAGCAGCACCAGAGTCGACTCTGGGGCCAACGTCCTGACTTTC. It yields the protein CASSTRVDSGANVLTF.

This chain joins TRBV29-1 and TRBJ2-5, with D maybe TRBD2 (6 bases). The CDR3 is 16 residues long. Germline loops: CDR1 SQVTM, CDR2 ANQGSEA. V lost 2 bases to trimming and J lost 5 bases, with 21 bases between them. CDR3 sequence: CSVEPKGTARGETQYF. The CDR3 DNA reads TGCAGCGTTGAACCTAAGGGTACGGCTCGGGGGGAGACCCAGTACTTC.

The chain recombines TRBV9 with TRBJ1-5; D unclear. CDR3 length: 12 amino acids. Germline V gene sequence: CDR1 SGDLS, CDR2 YYNGEE. V dropped 7 bases and J dropped 11 bases, with 16 bases sitting between them. The CDR3 DNA sequence: TGTGCCAGCGGCGACCTCTCCTCGGCCCAGCATTTT. Amino acid sequence: CASGDLSSAQHF.

V and J are TRBV5-6 and TRBJ2-1, with D unresolved. V was cut by 5 bases and J by 0 bases, with 6 bases left in between. The CDR3 covers 13 residues. The germline CDR1 and CDR2 sequences are SGHDT and YYEEEE. The DNA of the CDR3 is TGTGCCAGCAGTGAGAGCTCCTACAATGAGCAGTTCTTC. The encoded protein is CASSESSYNEQFF.

This sequence joins TRBV5-1 and TRBJ2-7, with 7 bases aligning to TRBD1. Germline V gene lookup returns CDR1 SGHRS and CDR2 YFSETQ. The CDR3 covers 19 residues. The V and J ends lost 0 bases and 3 bases, in that order; junction bases with no gene match: 18. CDR3 region: CASSLGTGLYWKNFYEQYF. For the CDR3, the DNA is TGCGCCAGCAGCTTGGGGACAGGCCTTTACTGGAAGAATTTCTACGAGCAGTACTTC. Full variable domain (missing parts from reference TRBV5-1 and TRBJ2-7): KAGVTQTPRYLIKTRGQQVTLSCSPISGHRSVSWYQQTPGQGLQFLFEYFSETQRNKGNFPGRFSGRQFSNSRSEMNVSTLELGDSALYLCASSLGTGLYWKNFYEQYFGPGTRLTVT.

J is TRBJ2-5 and V is TRBV5-1; D is uncertain. This CDR3 has 13 residues. Germline V gives CDR1 SGHRS, CDR2 YFSETQ. Trimming took off 0 bases at V and 5 bases at J, with 8 bases between the two ends. CDR3 in amino acids: CASSLDRPETQYF. The CDR3, as DNA: TGCGCCAGCAGCTTGGATAGGCCGGAGACCCAGTACTTC.

The gene calls are TRBV5-1 and TRBJ1-2; 7 bases agree with TRBD1. The CDR3 is made up of 16 amino acids. V shed 0 bases, J shed 3 bases, and the junction held 8 bases outside the gene matches. Per germline, CDR1 SGHRS and CDR2 YFSETQ. DNA of the CDR3: TGCGCCAGCAGCTTGGATTTTGGGGGGACAGACTATGGCTACACCTTC. Its protein product is CASSLDFGGTDYGYTF.

The chain couples TRBV7-6 to TRBJ2-2, with 9 nucleotides matching TRBD1. Germline-derived CDR1 and CDR2 are SGHVS and FNYEAQ. The V and J ends lost 6 bases and 0 bases, in that order; junction bases with no gene match: 8. The CDR3 has 17 amino acids. In DNA form, the CDR3 reads TGTGCCAGCAGAGATCAAGGGACAGGGTCGAACACCGGGGAGCTGTTTTTT. Amino acid sequence: CASRDQGTGSNTGELFF.